The 21 T cell receptor beta chains given below trace back to one sample, sequenced in a study of OX40 agonist ivuxolimab in advanced cancers. The library was prepared using the immunoSEQ multiplex PCR assay. In its TCRdb copy, this immuneACCESS table keeps in-frame sequences only and misses some clones. Where compared with another copy, unresolved V genes explain less than half of these, and the others have no known cause. This sample has over 90,000 clones in its table, and 86% of those were observed once. The leading ten clones occupy more than 5.5% of the sample. Source: CD4+ or CD8+ T cells sorted from blood, taken in a trial of the OX40 agonist ivuxolimab. The receptors here all came from an adult with an advanced solid tumor such as melanoma, head and neck, liver or kidney cancer.

The chain carries TRBV7-3 and TRBJ2-3, with TRBD2 matching over 8 bases. CDR3 size: 15 residues. Germline V gene data show CDR1 as SGHTA and CDR2 as FQGTGA. J was trimmed by 8 bases and V by 5 bases; bases with no gene match: 12. CDR3 DNA: TGTGCCAGCAGCCCCACGGGGGGGGCCGTGGGTACGCAGTATTTT. It encodes CASSPTGGAVGTQYF. Complete variable domain (other parts from reference TRBV7-3 and TRBJ2-3): GAGVSQTPSNKVTEKGKYVELRCDPISGHTALYWYRQSLGQGPEFLIYFQGTGAADDSGLPNDRFFAVRPEGSVSTLKIQRTERGDSAVYLCASSPTGGAVGTQYFGPGTRLTVL.

The J gene is TRBJ2-7, the V gene TRBV27, with 8 bases that match TRBD1. Germline V lookup: CDR1 MNHEY, CDR2 SMNVEV (reference sequence). This CDR3 is 14 amino acids long. Trimming removed 3 bases from V and 6 bases from J; junction bases left unmatched: 7. DNA of the CDR3: TGTGCCAGCAGTTTTCGAGGACAGGGCACCGAGCAGTACTTC. It encodes CASSFRGQGTEQYF.

The chain has TRBV7-9 and TRBJ2-5; 10 bases map to TRBD2. This CDR3 region has 17 residues. Germline V gene sequence: CDR1 SEHNR, CDR2 FQNEAQ (reference sequence). The V segment lost 5 bases and the J segment 2 bases; nucleotides outside the gene matches: 11. The CDR3 DNA is TGTGCCAGCAGCCGCGGGGCACTAGCGGGACTACAAGAGACCCAGTACTTC. This codes for CASSRGALAGLQETQYF. Based on the CDR3 plus reference TRBV7-9 and TRBJ2-5, the full variable domain is DTGVSQNPRHKITKRGQNVTFRCDPISEHNRLYWYRQTLGQGPEFLTYFQNEAQLEKSRLLSDRFSAERPKGSFSTLEIQRTEQGDSAMYLCASSRGALAGLQETQYFGPGTRLLVL.

The table lists this clone with a few counts. This chain connects TRBV9 to TRBJ1-2; tentatively, D is TRBD1 (5 bases). V gave up 9 bases and J gave up 5 bases, with 14 bases separating them. The length of the CDR3 is 12 residues. Germline V gene data show CDR1 as SGDLS and CDR2 as YYNGEE. CDR3 DNA: TGTGCCATACGGACATTCAGATATGGCTACACCTTC. Translated, it gives CAIRTFRYGYTF. Based on the CDR3 plus reference TRBV9 and TRBJ1-2, the full variable domain is DSGVTQTPKHLITATGQRVTLRCSPRSGDLSVYWYQQSLDQGLQFLIQYYNGEERAKGNILERFSAQQFPDLHSELNLSSLELGDSALYFCAIRTFRYGYTFGSGTRLTVV.

There are many counts of this clone. The chain links TRBV6-4 to TRBJ1-1; tentative D call: TRBD1 (6 bases). Trimming pared 5 bases from V and 4 bases from J, leaving 11 bases between. This CDR3 is 13 amino acids long. Germline loops: CDR1 MRHNA, CDR2 SNTAGT. The chain's CDR3 is CASSSTGTTEAFF. The CDR3 DNA is TGTGCCAGCAGTAGTACAGGGACCACTGAAGCTTTCTTT.

The chain joins TRBV27 to TRBJ1-4, with a weak D call TRBD1 (6 bases). This CDR3 is 15 amino acids long. Germline assignment: CDR1 MNHEY and CDR2 SMNVEV (reference sequence). V was cut by 5 bases and J by 4 bases, with 14 bases left in between. The CDR3 region has the DNA TGTGCCAGCAGTGCCACGACAGGAGTTAATGAAAAACTGTTTTTT. Translation: CASSATTGVNEKLFF.

V gene TRBV4-2 combines with J gene TRBJ2-7; D is uncertain. In germline, CDR1 is LGHNA, CDR2 YNFKEQ. CDR3 size: 12 residues. Trimming removed 1 base from V and 2 bases from J, with 3 bases in between. The CDR3 sequence is CASSQGAYEQYF. DNA of the CDR3: TGTGCCAGCAGCCAAGGCGCCTACGAGCAGTACTTC.

The V and J genes are TRBV7-2 and TRBJ2-4; 7 bases line up with TRBD2. The CDR3 runs to 14 residues. Germline V gene lookup returns CDR1 SGHTA and CDR2 FQGNSA. The J segment lost 11 bases and the V segment lost 5 bases, leaving 12 bases of the junction unmatched. CDR3 sequence reads: CASSRSGTGGVQYF. For the CDR3, the DNA is TGTGCCAGCAGCCGGTCAGGGACGGGAGGAGTTCAGTACTTC.

The count of this clone is one. J is TRBJ2-5 and V is TRBV18, with D tentatively TRBD1 (5 bases). Germline CDR1 and CDR2: KGHSH and LQKENI. Trimming took off 2 bases at V and 0 bases at J, with 7 bases between the two ends. This CDR3 is built from 14 residues. The CDR3 is CASSPRGHQETQYF. CDR3 sequence (DNA): TGTGCCAGCTCACCAAGGGGTCACCAAGAGACCCAGTACTTC.

The CDR3 region is CASSLEDSSGELFF. In nucleotides, the CDR3 is TGTGCCAGCAGCTTGGAGGACTCGTCAGGGGAGCTGTTTTTT. This chain connects TRBV5-4 to TRBJ2-2; a weak D match, TRBD2 (5 bases). This CDR3 region has 14 residues. The V end was cut by 0 bases, the J end by 8 bases, with 11 bases between. In germline, CDR1 is SGHNT, CDR2 YYREEE (reference sequence).

The chain recombines TRBV5-1 with TRBJ2-7, with 7 bases lining up with TRBD2. Trimming at V came to 0 bases and at J to 0 bases, leaving 3 bases not matched to a gene. Germline lookup yields CDR1 SGHRS and CDR2 YFSETQ. CDR3 size: 15 residues. The CDR3 region is CASSLGEGSSYEQYF. In DNA form, the CDR3 reads TGCGCCAGCAGCTTGGGGGAGGGTAGCTCCTACGAGCAGTACTTC.

This clone appeared a few times. The V gene is TRBV19, the J gene TRBJ2-5; perhaps TRBD2 as D (7 bases). CDR1 and CDR2 (germline): LNHDA, SQIVND (reference sequence). V lost 1 base to trimming and J lost 7 bases, with 13 bases between them. The CDR3 is 14 amino acids. In DNA form, the CDR3 reads TGTGCCAGTAGTATAGCGGGGGGCCCCGGGACCCAGTACTTC. It codes for CASSIAGGPGTQYF. Based on the CDR3 plus reference TRBV19 and TRBJ2-5, the full variable domain is DGGITQSPKYLFRKEGQNVTLSCEQNLNHDAMYWYRQDPGQGLRLIYYSQIVNDFQKGDIAEGYSVSREKKESFPLTVTSAQKNPTAFYLCASSIAGGPGTQYFGPGTRLLVL.

As for this clone: The germline gene is not matched at one end of the junction; a read error may be the cause. This chain links TRBV9 with TRBJ2-7; D is perhaps TRBD1 (6 bases). In germline, CDR1 is SGDLS, CDR2 YYNGEE. The CDR3 has 13 amino acids. The CDR3: CASSVGAGEPPFF. For the CDR3, the DNA is TGTGCCAGCAGCGTAGGGGCAGGGGAGCCCCCATTTTTC.

This chain joins TRBV7-2 and TRBJ2-6; D is unresolved. This CDR3 is built from 16 residues. Germline CDR1 SGHTA, CDR2 FQGNSA. The ends were cut back, 1 base at V and 0 bases at J, with 7 bases in the middle. DNA for the CDR3: TGTGCCAGCAGCTTAGTTGGCAACTCTGGGGCCAACGTCCTGACTTTC. The encoded protein is CASSLVGNSGANVLTF.

The chain couples TRBV7-2 to TRBJ2-4; 9 bases are shared with TRBD2. The CDR3 has 17 residues. The germline CDR1 and CDR2 sequences are SGHTA and FQGNSA. The V and J ends lost 0 bases and 5 bases, in that order; junction bases with no gene match: 8. The DNA for the CDR3 is TGTGCCAGCAGCTTAGCGCTATTAGCGGGAGTGGAAAACATTCAGTACTTC. The encoded protein is CASSLALLAGVENIQYF.

This chain links TRBV9 with TRBJ1-1; D remains ambiguous. This CDR3 region has 13 residues. Germline CDR1 SGDLS, CDR2 YYNGEE. V was trimmed by 0 bases and J by 6 bases, leaving 9 bases between them. The CDR3 DNA reads as TGTGCCAGCAGCGTAGGGGAGGGCCCTGAAGCTTTCTTT. It is translated as CASSVGEGPEAFF.

This chain links TRBV7-9 with TRBJ1-1; unclear D gene. V gave up 3 bases and J gave up 3 bases, with 8 bases separating them. Germline lookup yields CDR1 SEHNR and CDR2 FQNEAQ (reference sequence). The CDR3 is 13 amino acids. The CDR3 DNA reads TGTGCCAGCAGCTTTTTCGGGGACACTGAAGCTTTCTTT. Translated, it gives CASSFFGDTEAFF.

The CDR3 reads CASSFPGQAALRGYTF. The CDR3 DNA reads TGTGCCAGCAGCTTTCCAGGACAGGCCGCTTTAAGGGGCTACACCTTC. V usage is TRBV5-8 and J usage is TRBJ1-2, with 7 bases that match TRBD1. The germline V gene has CDR1 SGHTS and CDR2 YDEGEE. This CDR3 contains 16 residues. Trimming removed 2 bases from V and 8 bases from J; junction bases left unmatched: 15.

In this sample, this clone turned up a few times. CDR3 in DNA: TGCAGCGTTGCGGTTTTCGGGACCCGCGGCAGAGAGCAGTTCTTC. As protein: CSVAVFGTRGREQFF. V usage is TRBV29-1 and J usage is TRBJ2-1; D is possibly TRBD1 or TRBD2 (5 bases each). The CDR3 runs to 15 residues. V lost 4 bases to trimming and J lost 10 bases, with 23 bases between them. Germline loops: CDR1 SQVTM, CDR2 ANQGSEA.

V and J are TRBV14 and TRBJ2-2, with no clear D. Germline-derived CDR1 and CDR2 are SGHDN and FVKESK. The CDR3 consists of 15 residues. Trimming removed 2 bases at V and 2 bases at J, with 9 bases between. CDR3 amino acids: CASSQLQINTGELFF. For the CDR3, the DNA is TGTGCCAGCAGCCAATTGCAGATTAACACCGGGGAGCTGTTTTTT.

The V gene is TRBV29-1, the J gene TRBJ1-1; D gene ambiguous. This CDR3 contains 11 residues. Trimming removed 5 bases at V and 0 bases at J, with 4 bases between. The V gene's germline CDR1 is SQVTM and CDR2 ANQGSEA. The CDR3 region has the DNA TGCAGCGTTCGGATGAACACTGAAGCTTTCTTT. Residues: CSVRMNTEAFF.